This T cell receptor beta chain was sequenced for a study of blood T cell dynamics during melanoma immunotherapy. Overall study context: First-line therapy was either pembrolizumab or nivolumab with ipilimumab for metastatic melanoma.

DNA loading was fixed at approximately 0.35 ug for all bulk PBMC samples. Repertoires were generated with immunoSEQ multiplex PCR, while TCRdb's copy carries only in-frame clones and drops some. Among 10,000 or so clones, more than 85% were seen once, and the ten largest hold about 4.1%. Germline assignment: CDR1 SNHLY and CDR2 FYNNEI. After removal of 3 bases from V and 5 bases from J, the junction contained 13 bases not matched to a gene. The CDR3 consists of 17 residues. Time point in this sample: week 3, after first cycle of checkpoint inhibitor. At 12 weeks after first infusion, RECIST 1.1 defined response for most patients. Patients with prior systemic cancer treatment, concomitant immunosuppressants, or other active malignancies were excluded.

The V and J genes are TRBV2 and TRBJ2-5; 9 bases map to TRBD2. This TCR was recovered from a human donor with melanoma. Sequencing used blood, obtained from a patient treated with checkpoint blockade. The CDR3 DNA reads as TGTGCCAGCAGTGATTGGTTAGCGGGACTAGCTTTGGAGACCCAGTACTTC. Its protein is CASSDWLAGLALETQYF.